The 9 T cell receptor beta chains below all came from one sample that was sequenced in a study of T cells in Graves' hyperthyroidism and ophthalmopathy. Amplification of TCR beta CDR3 regions used RNA as the template. During a first-round RT-PCR of the TCR CDR3, the HTBI primer set was used. MiXCR was run by TCRdb on the multiplex PCR reads, yielding one entry per CDR3 protein. The repertoire holds 350,000 to 400,000 distinct CDR3 sequences, with about a fifth as singletons. The sample taken for sequencing was blood. These receptors all stem from a woman aged 18-29 years with Graves' hyperthyroidism.

This clonotype has ten or more counts. V is TRBV30 and J is TRBJ1-5; unclear D gene. V was cut by 1 base and J by 1 base, with 5 bases left in between. The CDR3 runs 13 residues. Germline CDR1 GTSNPN, CDR2 SVGIG (reference sequence). The CDR3 protein is CAWSEWSNQPQHF. CDR3 coding DNA: TGTGCCTGGAGTGAGTGGAGCAATCAGCCCCAGCATTTT.

This clonotype was counted at least ten times. V usage is TRBV7-9 and J usage is TRBJ2-7; weak D call: TRBD1 (6 bases). Germline assignment: CDR1 SEHNR and CDR2 FQNEAQ (reference sequence). Trimming shortened V by 3 bases and J by 1 base, and 16 bases separated the two germline ends. The CDR3 totals 16 residues. Here the CDR3 reads CASSFPGTPTSYEQYF. The CDR3 DNA sequence: TGTGCCAGCAGCTTCCCCGGGACACCAACTTCCTACGAGCAGTACTTC.

V usage is TRBV27 and J usage is TRBJ1-1; 8 bases fit TRBD1. The CDR3 has 18 residues. Germline trimming cut 4 bases from V and 3 bases from J; bases unmatched to any gene: 16. The germline CDR1 and CDR2 sequences are MNHEY and SMNVEV (reference sequence). CDR3 sequence reads: CASSSARGQVLSDTEAFF. The CDR3 DNA is TGTGCCAGCAGTTCCGCAAGGGGACAGGTTCTCTCGGACACTGAAGCTTTCTTT.

This clonotype was recorded only once. The CDR3 nucleotides are TGCGCCAGCAGCTTCATGGAGGGGTATCAGAACACCGGGGAGCTGTTTTTT. Protein product: CASSFMEGYQNTGELFF. The chain carries TRBV5-1 and TRBJ2-2, with D perhaps TRBD2 (6 bases). V gave up 2 bases and J gave up 1 base, with 15 bases separating them. This CDR3 has 17 amino acids. CDR1 is SGHRS, CDR2 YFSETQ, per germline.

The chain links TRBV2 to TRBJ2-7; D unclear. The V and J ends lost 0 bases and 11 bases respectively, with 17 bases between them. This CDR3 has 14 residues. Germline V CDR1 and CDR2: SNHLY, FYNNEI. Here the CDR3 DNA reads TGTGCCAGCAGTGAAGCCACCATGACCCCGACGAAGTACTTC. Translation: CASSEATMTPTKYF.

This clonotype was seen many times. The CDR3 nucleotides read TGCGCCAGCAGCTTGGCGTCTGTGAACACCGGGGAGCTGTTTTTT. It specifies CASSLASVNTGELFF. This chain uses TRBV5-1 with TRBJ2-2, with no clear D. V gave up 0 bases and J gave up 1 base, with 7 bases separating them. CDR1 is SGHRS, CDR2 YFSETQ, per germline. The CDR3 length is 15 residues.

This clonotype was found once. The rearrangement joins TRBV18 to TRBJ1-1, with D possibly matching TRBD1 (5 bases). Trimming stripped 4 bases from V and 7 bases from J, with 19 bases between. The CDR3 spans 15 residues. Germline CDR1 is KGHSH and CDR2 is LQKENI. The CDR3 DNA sequence: TGTGCCAGCTCACTAGGAAAGGGAAGGGACGGTGAAGCTTTCTTT. Protein sequence: CASSLGKGRDGEAFF.

This clonotype was counted only a few times. Compared with germline, one end of the junction differs, possibly owing to a read error. The rearrangement links TRBV6-5 to TRBJ2-2; 9 bases are a match to TRBD1. CDR3 length equals 15 residues. Per the germline V gene, CDR1 is MNHEY and CDR2 is SVGAGI. CDR3 DNA: TGTGCCAGCAGTTCGGGACAGGGAGAGACCGGGGAGCTGTGTTTT. Protein sequence: CASSSGQGETGELCF.

This clonotype showed up many times. The chain joins TRBV29-1 to TRBJ1-1; D is uncertain. This CDR3 region has 10 residues. CDR1 and CDR2 from the germline V gene are SQVTM and ANQGSEA. The V and J ends lost 5 bases and 10 bases respectively, with 11 bases between them. This CDR3 reads CSVRSGGAFF. As DNA, the CDR3 is TGCAGCGTTAGGTCGGGAGGAGCTTTCTTT.